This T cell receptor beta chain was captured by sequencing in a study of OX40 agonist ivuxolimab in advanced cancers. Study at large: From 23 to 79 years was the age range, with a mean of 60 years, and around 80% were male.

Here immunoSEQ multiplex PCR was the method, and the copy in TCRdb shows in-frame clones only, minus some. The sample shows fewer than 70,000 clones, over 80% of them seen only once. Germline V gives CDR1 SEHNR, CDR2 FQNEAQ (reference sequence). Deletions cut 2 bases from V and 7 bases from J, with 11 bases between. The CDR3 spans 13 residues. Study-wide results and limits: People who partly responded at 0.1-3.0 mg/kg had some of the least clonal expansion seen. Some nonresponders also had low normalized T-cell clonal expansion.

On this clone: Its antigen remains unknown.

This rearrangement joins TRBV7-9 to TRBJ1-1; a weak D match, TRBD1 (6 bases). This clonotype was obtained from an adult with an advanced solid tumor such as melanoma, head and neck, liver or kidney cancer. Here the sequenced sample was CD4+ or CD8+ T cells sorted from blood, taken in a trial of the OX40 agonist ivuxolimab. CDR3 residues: CASSLSTGYEAFF. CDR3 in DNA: TGTGCCAGCAGCTTATCGACAGGTTATGAAGCTTTCTTT.